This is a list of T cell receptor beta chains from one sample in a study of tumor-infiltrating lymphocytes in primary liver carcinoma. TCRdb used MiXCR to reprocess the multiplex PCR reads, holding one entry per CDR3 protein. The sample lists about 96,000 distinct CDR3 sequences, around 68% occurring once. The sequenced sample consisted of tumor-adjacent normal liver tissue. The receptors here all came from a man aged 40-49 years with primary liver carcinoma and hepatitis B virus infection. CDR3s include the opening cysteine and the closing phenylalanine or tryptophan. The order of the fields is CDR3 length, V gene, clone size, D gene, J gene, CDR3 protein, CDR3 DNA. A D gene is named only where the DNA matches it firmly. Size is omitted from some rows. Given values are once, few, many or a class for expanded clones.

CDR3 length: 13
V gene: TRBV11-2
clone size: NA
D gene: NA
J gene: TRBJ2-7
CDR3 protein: CVSSSEGWNAQYF
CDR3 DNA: TGTGTTAGCAGCTCCGAGGGGTGGAACGCGCAGTACTTC

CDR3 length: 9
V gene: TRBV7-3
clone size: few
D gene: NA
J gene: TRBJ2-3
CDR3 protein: CASSSTQYF
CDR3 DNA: TGTGCCAGCAGCTCCACGCAGTATTTT

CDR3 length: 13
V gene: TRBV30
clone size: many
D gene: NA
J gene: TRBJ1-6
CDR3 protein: CAWRQGSNSPLHF
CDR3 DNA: TGTGCCTGGAGACAGGGTTCGAACTCACCCCTCCACTTT

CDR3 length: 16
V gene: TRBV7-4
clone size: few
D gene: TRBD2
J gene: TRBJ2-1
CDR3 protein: CASSTPGLAFPNEQFF
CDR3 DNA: TGTGCCAGCAGCACCCCGGGACTAGCCTTCCCCAATGAGCAGTTCTTC

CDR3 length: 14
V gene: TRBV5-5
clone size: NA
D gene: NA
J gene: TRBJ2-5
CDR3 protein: CASGLWSTEEIQYF
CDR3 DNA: TGTGCCAGCGGCTTGTGGTCCACGGAAGAGATCCAGTACTTC

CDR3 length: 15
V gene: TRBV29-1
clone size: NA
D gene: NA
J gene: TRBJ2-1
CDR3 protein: CSVDLTNGSAGEQFF
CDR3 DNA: TGCAGCGTTGATCTAACTAACGGGAGTGCGGGTGAGCAGTTCTTC

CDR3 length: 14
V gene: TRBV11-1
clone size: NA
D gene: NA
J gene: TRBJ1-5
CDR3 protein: CASNRRGTNQPQHF
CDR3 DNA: TGTGCCAGCAACAGGAGAGGTACGAATCAGCCCCAGCATTTT

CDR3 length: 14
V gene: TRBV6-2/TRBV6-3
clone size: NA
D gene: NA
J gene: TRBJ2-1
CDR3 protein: CASSYEAEYNELFF
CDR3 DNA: TGTGCCAGCAGTTACGAGGCGGAGTACAATGAGCTGTTCTTC

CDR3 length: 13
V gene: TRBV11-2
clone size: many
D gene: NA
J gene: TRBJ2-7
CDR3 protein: CASSSEGWNEQYF
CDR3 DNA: TGTGCCAGCAGCTCCGAGGGGTGGAACGAGCAGTACTTC

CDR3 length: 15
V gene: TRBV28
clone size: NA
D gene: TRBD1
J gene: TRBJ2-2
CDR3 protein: CGSRSGQGDIGGLFF
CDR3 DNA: TGTGGCAGCAGATCCGGACAGGGAGACATCGGGGGGCTGTTTTTT

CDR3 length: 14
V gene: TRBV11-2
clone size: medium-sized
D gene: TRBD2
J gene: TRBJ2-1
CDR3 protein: CASSAAGNRNEQFF
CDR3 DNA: TGTGCCAGCAGCGCAGCGGGAAATCGCAATGAGCAGTTCTTC

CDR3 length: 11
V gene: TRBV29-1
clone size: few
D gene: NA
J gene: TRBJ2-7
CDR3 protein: CSGGESHEQYF
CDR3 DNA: TGCAGTGGCGGGGAGTCCCACGAGCAGTACTTC

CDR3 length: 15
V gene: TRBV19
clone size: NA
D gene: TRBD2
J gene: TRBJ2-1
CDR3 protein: CASSIGRGSDNEQFF
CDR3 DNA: TGTGCCAGTAGTATAGGTCGCGGGAGTGACAATGAGCAGTTCTTC

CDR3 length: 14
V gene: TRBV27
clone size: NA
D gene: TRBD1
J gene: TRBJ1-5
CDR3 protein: CASSPGTGFQPQHF
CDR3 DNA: TGTGCCAGCAGTCCCGGGACAGGGTTTCAGCCCCAGCATTTT

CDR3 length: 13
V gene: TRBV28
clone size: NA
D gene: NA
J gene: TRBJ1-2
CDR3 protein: CASRLRTSYGYTF
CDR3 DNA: TGTGCCAGCAGGCTAAGGACATCCTATGGCTACACCTTC

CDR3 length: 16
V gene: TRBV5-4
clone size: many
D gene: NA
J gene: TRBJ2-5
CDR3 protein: CASSPLGQGGGETQYF
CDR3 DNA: TGTGCCAGCAGCCCCCTAGGGCAGGGAGGCGGGGAGACCCAGTACTTC

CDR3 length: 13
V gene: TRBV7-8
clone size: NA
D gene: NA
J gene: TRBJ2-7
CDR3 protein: CTNSVDVSYEHYF
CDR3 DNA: TGTACCAACAGCGTGGACGTCTCATACGAGCACTACTTC

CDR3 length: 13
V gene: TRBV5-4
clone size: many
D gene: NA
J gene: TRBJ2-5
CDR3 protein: CASSPDEKETQYF
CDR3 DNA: TGTGCCAGCAGCCCGGACGAGAAAGAGACCCAGTACTTC

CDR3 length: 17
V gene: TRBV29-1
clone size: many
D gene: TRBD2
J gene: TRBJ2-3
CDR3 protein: CSVDRDTSGTSTDTQYF
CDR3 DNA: TGCAGCGTTGATCGGGACACTAGCGGGACTAGCACAGATACGCAGTATTTT

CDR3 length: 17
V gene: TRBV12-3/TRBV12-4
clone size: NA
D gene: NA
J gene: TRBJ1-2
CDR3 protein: CASATLRGEGLLYGYIF
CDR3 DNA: TGTGCCAGCGCCACCCTACGGGGGGAGGGACTTCTTTATGGCTACATCTTC

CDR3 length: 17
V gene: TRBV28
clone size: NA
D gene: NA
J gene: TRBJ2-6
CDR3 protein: CASKGGMGNRGANVLTF
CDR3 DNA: TGTGCCAGCAAAGGCGGGATGGGTAATAGGGGGGCCAACGTCCTGACTTTC

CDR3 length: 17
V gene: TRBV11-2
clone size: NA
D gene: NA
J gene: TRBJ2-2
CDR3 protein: CASSFVRDGVGTGELFF
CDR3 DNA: TGTGCCAGCAGCTTTGTTCGGGACGGAGTCGGCACCGGGGAGCTGTTTTTT

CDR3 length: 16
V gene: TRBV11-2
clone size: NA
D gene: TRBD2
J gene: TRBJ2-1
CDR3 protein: CASSYSSTSGRGGGSF
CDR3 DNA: TGTGCCAGTAGCTACTCTTCGACTAGCGGGAGGGGAGGTGGGTCCTTC

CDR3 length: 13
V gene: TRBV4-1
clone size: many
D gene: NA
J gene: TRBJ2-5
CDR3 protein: CASSQTLQETQYF
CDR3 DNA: TGCGCCAGCAGCCAAACCCTTCAAGAGACCCAGTACTTC

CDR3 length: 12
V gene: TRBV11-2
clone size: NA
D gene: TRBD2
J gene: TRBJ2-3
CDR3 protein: CASMGGSDTQYF
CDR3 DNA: TGTGCCAGCATGGGCGGGAGCGATACGCAATATTTT

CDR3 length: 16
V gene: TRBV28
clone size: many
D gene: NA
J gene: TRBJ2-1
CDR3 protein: CASSSTLVPRPNEQFF
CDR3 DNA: TGTGCCAGCAGTTCAACCCTAGTACCGAGGCCGAATGAGCAGTTCTTC

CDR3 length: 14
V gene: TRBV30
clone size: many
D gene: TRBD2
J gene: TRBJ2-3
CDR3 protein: CAWATSGSIGTQYF
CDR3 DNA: TGTGCCTGGGCGACTAGCGGGAGTATAGGTACGCAGTATTTT

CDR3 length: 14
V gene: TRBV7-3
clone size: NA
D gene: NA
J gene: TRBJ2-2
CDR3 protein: CASSLGGRAGELFF
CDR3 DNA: TGTGCCAGCAGCTTAGGAGGGAGAGCCGGGGAGCTGTTTTTT

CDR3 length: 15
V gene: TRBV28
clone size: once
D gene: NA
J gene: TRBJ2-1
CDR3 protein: CACSFPLGPHNEQFF
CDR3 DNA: TGTGCCTGCAGTTTCCCCCTGGGACCCCACAATGAGCAGTTCTTC

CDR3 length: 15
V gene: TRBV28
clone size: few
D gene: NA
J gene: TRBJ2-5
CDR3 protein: CASSILRPLQETQNF
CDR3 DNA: TGTGCCAGCAGTATACTCCGGCCCCTCCAAGAGACCCAGAACTTT

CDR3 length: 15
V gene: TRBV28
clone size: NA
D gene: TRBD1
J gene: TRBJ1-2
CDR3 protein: CANGPGSGGFYGYTF
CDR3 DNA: TGTGCCAACGGCCCAGGGTCAGGGGGCTTTTATGGCTACACCTTC

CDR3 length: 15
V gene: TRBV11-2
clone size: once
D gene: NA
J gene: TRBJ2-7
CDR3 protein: CDSIPLEAAHYEQYF
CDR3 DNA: TGTGACAGCATCCCCTTGGAAGCGGCCCACTACGAGCAGTACTTC

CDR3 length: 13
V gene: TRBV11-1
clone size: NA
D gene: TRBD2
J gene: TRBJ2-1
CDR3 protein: CASTLGGADGQFF
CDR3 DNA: TGTGCCAGCACCCTCGGGGGGGCGGATGGGCAGTTCTTC

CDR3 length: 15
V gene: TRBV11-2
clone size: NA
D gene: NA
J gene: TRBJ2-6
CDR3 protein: CASSNGLSGANVLIF
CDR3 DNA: TGTGCTAGCAGCAATGGACTCTCTGGGGCCAACGTCCTGATTTTC

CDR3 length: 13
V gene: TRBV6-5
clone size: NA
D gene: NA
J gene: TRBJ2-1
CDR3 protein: CANSYGAHNERFF
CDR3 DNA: TGTGCCAACAGTTACGGGGCCCACAATGAGCGGTTCTTC

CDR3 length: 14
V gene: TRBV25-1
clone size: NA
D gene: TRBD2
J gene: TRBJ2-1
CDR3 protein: CASWGGEVYNEQFF
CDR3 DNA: TGTGCCAGCTGGGGGGGGGAGGTTTACAATGAGCAGTTCTTC

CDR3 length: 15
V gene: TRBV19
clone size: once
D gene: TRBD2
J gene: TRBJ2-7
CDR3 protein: CASSIVASGSNEQYF
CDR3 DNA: TGTGCCAGTAGTATTGTGGCTAGCGGGAGTAACGAGCAGTACTTC

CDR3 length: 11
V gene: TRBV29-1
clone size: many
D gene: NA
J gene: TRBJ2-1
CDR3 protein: CSVHQVGEQFF
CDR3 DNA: TGCAGCGTTCACCAGGTCGGTGAGCAGTTCTTC

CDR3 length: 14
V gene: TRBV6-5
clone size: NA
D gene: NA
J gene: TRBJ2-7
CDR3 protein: CASSYDGGSYEQHF
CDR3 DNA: TGTGCCAGCAGTTACGACGGGGGCTCATACGAGCAGCACTTC

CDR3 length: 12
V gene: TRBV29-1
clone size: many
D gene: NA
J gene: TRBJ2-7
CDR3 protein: CSAVGGASEQYF
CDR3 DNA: TGCAGCGCCGTAGGGGGGGCGAGCGAGCAGTACTTC

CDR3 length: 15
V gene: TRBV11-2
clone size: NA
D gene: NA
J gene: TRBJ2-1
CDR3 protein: CASSLPSMTPDEQFF
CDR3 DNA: TGTGCCAGCAGCTTACCTTCGATGACCCCCGATGAGCAGTTCTTC

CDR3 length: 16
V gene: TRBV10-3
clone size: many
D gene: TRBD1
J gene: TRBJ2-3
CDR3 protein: CAISEREDREIDTQYF
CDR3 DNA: TGTGCCATCAGTGAAAGGGAGGACAGGGAGATAGATACGCAGTATTTT

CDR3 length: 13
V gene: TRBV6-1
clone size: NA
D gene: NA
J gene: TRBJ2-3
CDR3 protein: CASSGRYADTQYF
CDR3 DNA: TGTGCCAGCAGTGGAAGATACGCAGATACGCAGTATTTT

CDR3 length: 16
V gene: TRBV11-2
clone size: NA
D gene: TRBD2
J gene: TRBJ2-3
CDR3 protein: CTSSPPTSGSTDTQYF
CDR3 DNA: TGTACCAGTAGCCCCCCGACTAGCGGCAGTACAGATACGCAGTATTTT

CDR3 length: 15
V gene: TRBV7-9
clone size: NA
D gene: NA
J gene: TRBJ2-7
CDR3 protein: CASSLVSGRGYEQYF
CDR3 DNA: TGTGCCAGCAGCTTAGTATCCGGCAGGGGCTACGAGCAGTACTTC

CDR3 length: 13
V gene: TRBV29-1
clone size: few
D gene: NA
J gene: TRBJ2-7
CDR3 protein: CSVVAGAPYEQYF
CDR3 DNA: TGCAGCGTTGTTGCAGGGGCCCCATACGAGCAGTACTTC

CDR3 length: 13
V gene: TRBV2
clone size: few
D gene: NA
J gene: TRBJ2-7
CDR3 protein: CASTNLQGKEQYF
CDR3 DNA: TGTGCCAGCACTAACCTCCAGGGAAAGGAGCAGTACTTC

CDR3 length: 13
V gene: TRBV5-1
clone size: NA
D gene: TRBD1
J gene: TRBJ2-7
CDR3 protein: CTSSFTGGDEQYF
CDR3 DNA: TGCACCAGCAGCTTCACAGGGGGAGACGAGCAGTACTTC

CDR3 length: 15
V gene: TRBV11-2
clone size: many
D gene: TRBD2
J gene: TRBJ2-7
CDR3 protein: CASSASGTRVYEQYF
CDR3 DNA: TGTGCCAGCAGCGCCAGCGGGACTAGGGTCTACGAGCAGTACTTC

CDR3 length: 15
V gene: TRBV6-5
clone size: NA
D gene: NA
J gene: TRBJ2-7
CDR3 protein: CASSSGVHGGYEQYF
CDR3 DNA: TGTGCCAGCAGTTCCGGGGTCCACGGGGGCTACGAGCAGTACTTC

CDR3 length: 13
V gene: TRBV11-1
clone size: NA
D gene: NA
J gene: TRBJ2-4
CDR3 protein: CTNGSGGRDIQYF
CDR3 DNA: TGTACCAACGGCTCCGGGGGACGGGACATTCAGTACTTC

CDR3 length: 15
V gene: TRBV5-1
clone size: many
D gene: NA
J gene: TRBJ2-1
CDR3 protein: CASSSRDSRGEEQFF
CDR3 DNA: TGCGCCAGCAGCTCCCGGGACAGCAGGGGGGAGGAGCAGTTCTTC

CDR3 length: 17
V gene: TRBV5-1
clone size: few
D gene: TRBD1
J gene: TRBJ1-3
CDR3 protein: CASSLIGTALSGNTIYF
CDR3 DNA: TGCGCCAGCAGCTTAATAGGGACAGCGCTCTCTGGAAACACCATATATTTT

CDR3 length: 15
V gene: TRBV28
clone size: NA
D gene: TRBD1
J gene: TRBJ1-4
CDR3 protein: CASSPSTEGAEKLFF
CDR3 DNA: TGTGCCAGCAGTCCGTCGACAGAGGGGGCTGAAAAACTGTTTTTT